This T cell receptor (beta chain) was sequenced in a study of naive and memory T cell subsets. Findings and caveats of the study: Over 85% of naive TCR sequences appeared only once, unlike memory subsets.

The sample holds many counts of this clonotype. The antigen remains unidentified. V was trimmed by 5 bases and J by 10 bases, leaving 12 bases between them. Germline V CDR1 and CDR2: SGHAT, FQNNGV. The CDR3 runs 12 residues. Two oligonucleotides, mixed equimolar, formed the beta constant-region primer covering TRBC1 and TRBC2. TCRdb fed the UMI-ligation and nested PCR reads into MiXCR, producing one record per CDR3 protein. This table holds 23,000 or so distinct CDR3 sequences, 8% to 13% found once. From the second PCR step, alpha and beta chains were amplified apart. Cells stained for CD3, CD4, CD8, CD45RA and CD27 were sorted into four subsets.

The V call is TRBV11-2, the J call TRBJ2-1; D unclear. This sequence was found in a human donor in good health. The material sequenced was central memory CD8+ T cells from blood. CDR3 amino acids: CASSPQSGEQFF. In DNA form, the CDR3 reads TGTGCCAGCAGCCCCCAGAGTGGAGAGCAGTTCTTC. Supplemented by reference TRBV11-2 and TRBJ2-1, the full variable domain reads EAGVAQSPRYKIIEKRQSVAFWCNPISGHATLYWYQQILGQGPKLLIQFQNNGVVDDSQLPKDRFSAERLKGVDSTLKIQPAKLEDSAVYLCASSPQSGEQFFGPGTRLTVL.